The clone carrying this TCR beta chain was seen only a few times. There were no patients who had received any treatment before thyroid surgery. Original data processing: To classify distant metastasis in papillary thyroid cancer, a model was built from CDR3 differences across clinicopathological groups. With MiXCR, TCRdb reprocessed the PCR reads. The V and J calls were not made by the authors but by TCRdb's processing. The sample shows about 6,200 clones, 30% to 35% of them seen only once. This entry comes from a study of metastatic and nonmetastatic thyroid tumors. V gave up 0 bases and J gave up 4 bases, with 13 bases separating them. There are 16 residues in the CDR3. The germline V gene has CDR1 MNHEY and CDR2 SVGEGT.

The J gene is TRBJ1-3, the V gene TRBV6-2 or TRBV6-3; D unresolved. The specimen was adjacent normal tissue. The receptor comes from a female donor with papillary thyroid cancer or a benign thyroid nodule (not recorded which). Some clones in this sample may be carry-over from other donors' samples. CDR3 in amino acids: CASSYSLTDRGNTIYF. CDR3 coding DNA: TGTGCCAGCAGTTACTCTTTGACCGATAGGGGAAACACCATATATTTT.